The 21 T cell receptor beta chains in this list originate from one sample, sequenced in a study of blood T cell repertoires in COVID-19. Only in-frame clones appear in the TCRdb table, and some are missing; sequencing was by immunoSEQ multiplex PCR. This repertoire shows more than 25,000 clones, around 83% found once; its top ten account for roughly 23%. Sequencing used peripheral blood. The receptors derive from an older man with active COVID-19.

V gene TRBV18 combines with J gene TRBJ2-7; TRBD2 agrees at 13 bases. The CDR3 contains 17 residues. The V segment lost 3 bases and the J segment 7 bases; nucleotides outside the gene matches: 12. Per germline, CDR1 KGHSH and CDR2 LQKENI. In DNA form, the CDR3 reads TGTGCCAGCTCACCCGAGAACACTAGCGGGGGGGCCGAAGAGCAGTACTTC. It yields the protein CASSPENTSGGAEEQYF.

V is TRBV5-4 and J is TRBJ2-7, with 9 bases matching TRBD1. This CDR3 is built from 16 residues. Germline V gene data show CDR1 as SGHNT and CDR2 as YYREEE (reference sequence). Trimming at V came to 4 bases and at J to 5 bases, leaving 13 bases not matched to a gene. Here the CDR3 DNA reads TGTGCCAGCAGCGGGGCCCCGGGACAGGGTATAGACGAGCAGTACTTC. Translating gives CASSGAPGQGIDEQYF.

This clone came up a few times. The rearrangement links TRBV7-6 to TRBJ1-3, with D hard to call. The germline gives CDR1 SGHVS, CDR2 FNYEAQ. V was shortened by 5 bases and J by 0 bases, with 11 bases between the two germline ends. This CDR3 spans 15 amino acids. In DNA, the CDR3 is TGTGCCAGCAGCCCCGAAACAAGCTCTGGAAACACCATATATTTT. Amino acid sequence: CASSPETSSGNTIYF.

J is TRBJ1-6 and V is TRBV2; D is ambiguous. The V end was cut by 6 bases, the J end by 10 bases, with 13 bases between. The CDR3 contains 13 residues. Germline CDR1 and CDR2: SNHLY and FYNNEI. CDR3 in DNA: TGTGCCAGCAGATCAGTGGAGGGCTCACCCCTCCACTTT. It encodes CASRSVEGSPLHF.

The chain uses TRBV28 and TRBJ2-7; unclear D gene. Looked up from germline, CDR1 is MDHEN and CDR2 is SYDVKM. Trimming took off 6 bases at V and 4 bases at J, with 7 bases between the two ends. The CDR3 runs 11 residues. CDR3 amino acids: CASSTEYEQYF. For the CDR3, the DNA is TGTGCCAGCAGCACCGAGTACGAGCAGTACTTC.

The J gene is TRBJ2-2, the V gene TRBV23-1; TRBD2 aligns across 13 bases. TRBV23-1 is known as an ORF, though its function is uncertain. The CDR3 has 19 amino acids. V shed 0 bases, J shed 0 bases, and the junction held 4 bases outside the gene matches. The DNA for the CDR3 is TGCGCCAGCAGTCAATCAGGGACTAGCGGGGCCCCGAACACCGGGGAGCTGTTTTTT. Residues: CASSQSGTSGAPNTGELFF.

The genes are TRBV28 and TRBJ2-5; TRBD2 agrees at 10 bases. CDR3 length: 17 residues. The junction had 10 bases not matched to a gene; V was cut back by 6 bases and J by 0 bases. Germline CDR1 is MDHEN and CDR2 is SYDVKM. The CDR3 loop is CASSPSGSGRYQETQYF. CDR3 DNA: TGTGCCAGCAGCCCCTCGGGTAGCGGGAGGTACCAAGAGACCCAGTACTTC.

The chain carries TRBV28 and TRBJ1-1; D is perhaps TRBD1 (5 bases). Germline V gene data show CDR1 as MDHEN and CDR2 as SYDVKM. CDR3 size: 14 residues. V was pared by 1 base and J by 3 bases, with 9 bases between. CDR3 DNA: TGTGCCAGCAGTTTATCGGGGGTGCACACTGAAGCTTTCTTT. This translates into CASSLSGVHTEAFF.

This rearrangement joins TRBV29-1 to TRBJ2-7, with 11 bases aligning to TRBD2. The CDR3 loop spans 15 amino acids. The junction had 10 bases not matched to a gene; V was cut back by 7 bases and J by 2 bases. Germline V lookup: CDR1 SQVTM, CDR2 ANQGSEA. As DNA, the CDR3 is TGCAGCGCCGGCCCTAGCGGGAGGTCTCCCTACGAGCAGTACTTC. This sequence encodes CSAGPSGRSPYEQYF.

The rearrangement joins TRBV11-2 to TRBJ2-2, with 7 positions matching TRBD1. CDR1 SGHAT and CDR2 FQNNGV come from the germline V gene. Trimming cost V 4 bases and J 5 bases; bases outside gene matches: 7. CDR3 length equals 15 residues. The CDR3 region has the DNA TGTGCCAGCAGCTACGAAGCCAGGGGGACCGGGGAGCTGTTTTTT. Protein sequence: CASSYEARGTGELFF.

This chain uses TRBV6-5 with TRBJ2-7; 7 bases are shared with TRBD1. Unmatched junction bases numbered 3, after V lost 8 bases and J lost 2 bases. The CDR3 totals 12 residues. Germline assignment: CDR1 MNHEY and CDR2 SVGAGI. The CDR3 DNA sequence: TGTGCCAGCCGACAGGGAGCCTACGAGCAGTACTTC. Protein product: CASRQGAYEQYF.

The table lists this clone with a count of one. The chain carries TRBV4-1 and TRBJ2-3, with a tentative D call TRBD1 (5 bases). Per germline, CDR1 MGHRA and CDR2 YSYEKL. Deletions cut 6 bases from V and 4 bases from J, with 29 bases between. The CDR3 is 19 residues long. DNA for the CDR3: TGCGCCAGCAGTCTTGGAAGGGGAAAGGCTGTCTTGGGCGCAGATACGCAGTATTTT. Its translation is CASSLGRGKAVLGADTQYF.

This clone was counted a few times. The J gene is TRBJ2-7, the V gene TRBV6-1; a possible D gene is TRBD2 (6 bases). The CDR3 runs 17 residues. Germline CDR1 MNHNS, CDR2 SASEGT. Trimming left V 0 bases short and J 4 bases short, with 19 bases between. CDR3 sequence: CASSEAPEGWPSYEQYF. As DNA, the CDR3 is TGTGCCAGCAGTGAAGCCCCGGAGGGATGGCCATCGTACGAGCAGTACTTC.

The chain carries TRBV28 and TRBJ2-7; D unresolved. Germline CDR1 reads MDHEN; CDR2 reads SYDVKM. The CDR3 has 12 amino acids. V shed 6 bases and J shed 2 bases, with 8 bases lying between them. CDR3: CASRTLPYEQYF. The DNA for the CDR3 is TGTGCCAGCAGGACTCTCCCCTACGAGCAGTACTTC.

The chain carries TRBV14 and TRBJ1-6; a possible D gene is TRBD1 (5 bases). Looked up from germline, CDR1 is SGHDN and CDR2 is FVKESK. This CDR3 comprises 13 residues. The ends were cut back, 3 bases at V and 13 bases at J, with 13 bases in the middle. This CDR3 reads CASSQAMGGPLHF. Written as DNA, the CDR3 is TGTGCCAGCAGCCAGGCCATGGGGGGTCCCCTCCACTTT. Full variable domain (remainder filled in from reference TRBV14 and TRBJ1-6): EAGVTQFPSHSVIEKGQTVTLRCDPISGHDNLYWYRRVMGKEIKFLLHFVKESKQDESGMPNNRFLAERTGGTYSTLKVQPAELEDSGVYFCASSQAMGGPLHFGNGTRLTVT.

The chain is built from TRBV7-2 and TRBJ1-2; 7 nucleotides line up with TRBD1. The CDR3 covers 15 residues. From germline, CDR1 is SGHTA and CDR2 FQGNSA. V was pared by 7 bases and J by 2 bases, with 10 bases of the junction left unmatched. The CDR3 here is CASTHQGVPNYGYTF. CDR3 coding DNA: TGTGCCAGCACCCACCAGGGGGTCCCAAACTATGGCTACACCTTC. Full variable domain (outside the CDR3, taken from reference TRBV7-2 and TRBJ1-2): GAGVSQSPSNKVTEKGKDVELRCDPISGHTALYWYRQSLGQGLEFLIYFQGNSAPDKSGLPSDRFSAERTGGSVSTLTIQRTQQEDSAVYLCASTHQGVPNYGYTFGSGTRLTVV.

The V and J genes are TRBV18 and TRBJ1-2; 11 positions agree with TRBD1. Germline V gene sequence: CDR1 KGHSH, CDR2 LQKENI. CDR3 size: 18 residues. The V segment lost 1 base and the J segment 4 bases; nucleotides outside the gene matches: 11. The CDR3 region has the DNA TGTGCCAGCTCACCACGGAGTGGACAGGGGGCGCGGAGCTATGGCTACACCTTC. Amino acid sequence: CASSPRSGQGARSYGYTF.

The chain combines TRBV24-1 with TRBJ1-5; no firm D call. The CDR3 runs 14 residues. Trimming left V 0 bases short and J 5 bases short, with 7 bases between. Germline V gene sequence: CDR1 KGHDR, CDR2 SFDVKD. The CDR3 loop reads CATSDLQADQPQHF. The DNA for the CDR3 is TGTGCCACCAGTGATTTGCAAGCGGATCAGCCCCAGCATTTT.

The V call is TRBV7-2, the J call TRBJ2-7, with 10 bases identical to TRBD1. The CDR3 runs to 16 residues. V shed 5 bases, J shed 3 bases, and the junction held 10 bases outside the gene matches. From germline, CDR1 is SGHTA and CDR2 FQGNSA. This CDR3 reads CASSPPRGTGDYEQYF. The DNA of the CDR3 is TGTGCCAGCAGCCCTCCCCGCGGGACAGGGGACTACGAGCAGTACTTC.

This clone has only a few counts. This chain uses TRBV27 with TRBJ2-7, with TRBD1 matching over 7 bases. The CDR3 extends over 15 amino acids. CDR1 and CDR2 (germline): MNHEY, SMNVEV (reference sequence). With V trimmed by 6 bases and J by 1 base, 9 bases remained unmatched. CDR3 sequence: CASSSTGWISYEQYF. CDR3 bases: TGTGCCAGCAGCTCGACAGGGTGGATTTCCTACGAGCAGTACTTC.

J is TRBJ2-7 and V is TRBV5-6; a weak D match, TRBD1 (5 bases). Germline V lookup: CDR1 SGHDT, CDR2 YYEEEE. The CDR3 spans 14 residues. Between the trimmed V and J ends, which lost 0 bases and 2 bases, there was a span of 9 bases. In nucleotides, the CDR3 is TGTGCCAGCAGCTTGGGAGTCAGGGCCTACGAGCAGTACTTC. This codes for CASSLGVRAYEQYF.